Reported below is one T cell receptor (beta chain). This sample stems from a study of T-cell memory formation after mild COVID-19. V shed 3 bases and J shed 5 bases, with 8 bases lying between them. The CDR3 contains 12 residues. Germline V gene sequence: CDR1 MNHEY, CDR2 SMNVEV (reference sequence). TCRdb passed the 5' RACE reads through MiXCR, listing each CDR3 protein once. This table has some 160,000 distinct CDR3 sequences, roughly 28% appearing once. The chain links TRBV27 to TRBJ2-7, with no clear D. This clonotype originated in an adult woman who had mild COVID-19 (a few samples of this study predate the infection). Cell type and time point are not known. Input material: PBMCs or a T cell subset sorted from them (not recorded which). The CDR3 nucleotides read TGTGCCAGCAGTTTTTCCCCCGACGAGCAGTACTTC. As protein: CASSFSPDEQYF.